The 23 T cell receptor beta chains given below trace back to one sample, sequenced in a study of blood T cell repertoires in COVID-19. Profiling relied on immunoSEQ multiplex PCR, and the TCRdb table lists in-frame clones only, not all of them. The sample has hundreds of thousands of clones, about 90% seen once. Sequencing input: PBMCs or T cells enriched from blood (not recorded which). The origin of the receptors is a woman in her twenties or thirties with acute COVID-19.

This chain joins TRBV6-5 and TRBJ1-1, with D maybe TRBD1 (5 bases). The CDR3 loop spans 12 amino acids. With 3 bases removed from V and 5 bases from J, the gap between germline ends came to 7 bases. Per germline, CDR1 MNHEY and CDR2 SVGAGI. DNA for the CDR3: TGTGCCAGCAGTTATGGGGGGACTGAAGCTTTCTTT. This codes for CASSYGGTEAFF.

This clone has at least ten counts. This chain joins TRBV25-1 and TRBJ1-6; no firm D call. This CDR3 is 17 amino acids long. Deletions cut 2 bases from V and 0 bases from J, with 11 bases between. From germline, CDR1 is MGHDK and CDR2 SYGVNS. This CDR3 is CASSEARGSSYNSPLHF. For the CDR3, the DNA is TGTGCCAGCAGTGAAGCGAGAGGGAGCTCCTATAATTCACCCCTCCACTTT.

The gene calls are TRBV27 and TRBJ2-5, with D perhaps TRBD1 (6 bases). The CDR3 is made up of 14 amino acids. Germline loops: CDR1 MNHEY, CDR2 SMNVEV (reference sequence). V was clipped by 4 bases and J by 5 bases, with 14 bases between them. CDR3 region: CASSSTGIRETQYF. DNA for the CDR3: TGTGCCAGCAGTTCTACAGGGATCCGCGAGACCCAGTACTTC.

The chain uses TRBV7-9 and TRBJ2-7; TRBD2 aligns across 9 bases. The V gene end was trimmed by 6 bases and the J gene end by 3 bases; junction bases not matched to a gene: 12. CDR1 SEHNR and CDR2 FQNEAQ come from the germline V gene (reference sequence). The CDR3 length is 16 residues. In nucleotides, the CDR3 is TGTGCCAGCAGTATCCGGCGGGGGGGAATGAACTACGAGCAGTACTTC. This gives the protein CASSIRRGGMNYEQYF.

The V and J genes are TRBV7-3 and TRBJ1-3, with no clear D. In germline, CDR1 is SGHTA, CDR2 FQGTGA. The CDR3 runs 14 residues. Trimming pared 3 bases from V and 2 bases from J, leaving 8 bases between. The CDR3 is CASSFPGPGNTIYF. The DNA for the CDR3 is TGTGCCAGCAGCTTTCCCGGTCCTGGAAACACCATATATTTT.

The V and J genes are TRBV29-1 and TRBJ1-2, with D perhaps TRBD1 (6 bases). The length of the CDR3 is 11 residues. Trimming removed 8 bases from V and 2 bases from J, with 9 bases in between. From germline, CDR1 is SQVTM and CDR2 ANQGSEA. For the CDR3, the DNA is TGCAGCTCTACAGGGAACTATGGCTACACCTTC. This gives the protein CSSTGNYGYTF.

The genes are TRBV10-3 and TRBJ2-5; 7 bases align to TRBD1. Per germline, CDR1 ENHRY and CDR2 SYGVKD. Losses at the gene ends were 2 bases for V and 7 bases for J; bases not matched to a gene: 13. This CDR3 has 16 amino acids. The CDR3 nucleotides read TGTGCCATCAGTGAGAGGGACAGACAACCCTTGTCGACCCAGTACTTC. It is translated as CAISERDRQPLSTQYF.

This clone was observed a handful of times. This chain joins TRBV9 and TRBJ2-1; 12 bases fit TRBD2. With V trimmed by 2 bases and J by 10 bases, 4 bases remained unmatched. The CDR3 is 14 residues long. Per germline, CDR1 SGDLS and CDR2 YYNGEE. The CDR3 loop is CASSVGGLAGEQFF. Here the CDR3 DNA reads TGTGCCAGCAGCGTTGGAGGACTAGCGGGGGAGCAGTTCTTC.

On this clone: Other DNA sequences in the same sample also yield this CDR3. V is TRBV27 and J is TRBJ1-2; a possible D gene is TRBD1 (5 bases). Trimming took off 3 bases at V and 4 bases at J, with 9 bases between the two ends. Germline V gene lookup returns CDR1 MNHEY and CDR2 SMNVEV (reference sequence). This CDR3 region has 13 residues. CDR3 coding DNA: TGTGCCAGCAGTTTTCGGGGGGGCTATGGCTACACCTTC. It translates to CASSFRGGYGYTF.

This chain joins TRBV5-1 and TRBJ1-1, with D maybe TRBD1 (5 bases). Trimming removed 6 bases from V and 4 bases from J, with 16 bases in between. Germline V lookup: CDR1 SGHRS, CDR2 YFSETQ. This CDR3 spans 14 amino acids. This CDR3 is CASNPGIRATEAFF. The CDR3 coding sequence is TGCGCCAGCAACCCAGGGATAAGGGCCACTGAAGCTTTCTTT.

The chain links TRBV6-1 to TRBJ1-2; the match to TRBD1 covers 8 bases. V lost 3 bases to trimming and J lost 7 bases; unmatched junction nucleotides: 4. Per germline, CDR1 MNHNS and CDR2 SASEGT. The CDR3 loop spans 13 amino acids. The CDR3 is CASSERTGFGYTF. CDR3 in DNA: TGTGCCAGCAGTGAGCGGACAGGGTTTGGCTACACCTTC.

V is TRBV25-1 and J is TRBJ1-4; D might be TRBD1 (6 bases). The V end lost 3 bases, the J end lost 3 bases, and 14 bases lay between the germline ends. The germline V gene encodes CDR1 MGHDK and CDR2 SYGVNS. The CDR3 length is 16 residues. CDR3 DNA: TGTGCCAGCAGTGAGGGCTGGGGGCCGGCTAATGAAAAACTGTTTTTT. It is translated as CASSEGWGPANEKLFF.

The chain joins TRBV9 to TRBJ2-3; 8 bases map to TRBD1. Germline V gene lookup returns CDR1 SGDLS and CDR2 YYNGEE. There are 16 residues in the CDR3. Trimming cost V 0 bases and J 3 bases; bases outside gene matches: 6. In DNA form, the CDR3 reads TGTGCCAGCAGCGTAGGAGGGACAGGAGAAACAGATACGCAGTATTTT. This encodes CASSVGGTGETDTQYF.

J is TRBJ1-1 and V is TRBV9; tentative D call: TRBD1 (6 bases). This CDR3 is 14 amino acids long. The germline gives CDR1 SGDLS, CDR2 YYNGEE. Trimming cost V 2 bases and J 5 bases, with 13 bases left between them. CDR3 in amino acids: CASSVMPQGTEAFF. CDR3 nucleotides: TGTGCCAGCAGCGTGATGCCTCAGGGGACTGAAGCTTTCTTT.

The genes are TRBV5-1 and TRBJ1-6; unclear D gene. V dropped 0 bases and J dropped 0 bases, with 13 bases sitting between them. This CDR3 has 18 amino acids. Looked up from germline, CDR1 is SGHRS and CDR2 is YFSETQ. CDR3 loop: CASSLAGLTSSYNSPLHF. For the CDR3, the DNA is TGCGCCAGCAGCTTGGCCGGACTGACGAGCTCCTATAATTCACCCCTCCACTTT. The full variable domain, rest sourced from reference TRBV5-1 and TRBJ1-6, is KAGVTQTPRYLIKTRGQQVTLSCSPISGHRSVSWYQQTPGQGLQFLFEYFSETQRNKGNFPGRFSGRQFSNSRSEMNVSTLELGDSALYLCASSLAGLTSSYNSPLHFGNGTRLTVT.

The chain employs TRBV5-6 and TRBJ2-5; 7 positions agree with TRBD2. V trimming: 0 bases; J trimming: 1 base; junction bases outside the gene matches: 6. Germline loops: CDR1 SGHDT, CDR2 YYEEEE. This CDR3 contains 16 residues. The CDR3 spells CASSLDSRGFQETQYF. The CDR3 DNA sequence: TGTGCCAGCAGCTTGGATTCGCGGGGGTTCCAAGAGACCCAGTACTTC.

The V gene is TRBV6-5, the J gene TRBJ2-3; 9 bases agree with TRBD2. V gave up 0 bases and J gave up 2 bases; unmatched junction bases: 3. The germline gives CDR1 MNHEY, CDR2 SVGAGI. This CDR3 region has 16 residues. CDR3 bases: TGTGCCAGCAGTTACTCGCCTAGCGGGGCCACAGATACGCAGTATTTT. This sequence encodes CASSYSPSGATDTQYF.

The genes are TRBV5-4 and TRBJ1-4; D call uncertain. The CDR3 has 13 residues. Germline V lookup: CDR1 SGHNT, CDR2 YYREEE (reference sequence). V was trimmed by 1 base and J by 4 bases, leaving 5 bases between them. Here the CDR3 reads CASSLTVNEKLFF. For the CDR3, the DNA is TGTGCCAGCAGCTTGACTGTTAATGAAAAACTGTTTTTT.

The rearrangement uses TRBV2 and TRBJ1-4; D not resolved. Trimming shortened V by 3 bases and J by 5 bases, and 10 bases separated the two germline ends. This CDR3 has 14 residues. CDR1 is SNHLY and CDR2 is FYNNEI in the germline V gene. The DNA of the CDR3 is TGTGCCAGCAGTGACCAGGTCCCGAATGAAAAACTGTTTTTT. Protein: CASSDQVPNEKLFF.

The chain links TRBV29-1 to TRBJ1-2; D uncertain. Germline V gene data show CDR1 as SQVTM and CDR2 as ANQGSEA. The CDR3 has 13 residues. V was shortened by 6 bases and J by 5 bases, with 16 bases between the two germline ends. Here the CDR3 DNA reads TGCAGCGTCCGCGCCGGTTCGAGGTATGGCTACACCTTC. This encodes CSVRAGSRYGYTF. The full variable domain, rest sourced from reference TRBV29-1 and TRBJ1-2, is SAVISQKPSRDICQRGTSLTIQCQVDSQVTMMFWYRQQPGQSLTLIATANQGSEATYESGFVIDKFPISRPNLTFSTLTVSNMSPEDSSIYLCSVRAGSRYGYTFGSGTRLTVV.

This clone was seen once. The J gene is TRBJ1-1, the V gene TRBV27; D might be TRBD1 (5 bases). CDR3 length equals 13 residues. CDR1 and CDR2 from the germline V gene are MNHEY and SMNVEV (reference sequence). V was trimmed by 8 bases and J by 3 bases, leaving 13 bases between them. CDR3 coding DNA: TGTGCCAGCCTGGGGGGGAGGCACACTGAAGCTTTCTTT. Translation gives CASLGGRHTEAFF.

The rearrangement uses TRBV7-2 and TRBJ1-4; a possible D gene is TRBD1 (6 bases). Trimming removed 5 bases at V and 7 bases at J, with 14 bases between. Germline V gene lookup returns CDR1 SGHTA and CDR2 FQGNSA. The CDR3 sequence is 14 residues long. The CDR3 DNA reads as TGTGCCAGCAGCCCGGACAGAAGTATTGAAAAACTGTTTTTT. This gives the protein CASSPDRSIEKLFF.

This rearrangement joins TRBV15 to TRBJ1-1, with 10 positions matching TRBD1. CDR3 length: 14 residues. Losses at the gene ends were 5 bases for V and 4 bases for J; bases not matched to a gene: 4. From germline, CDR1 is LNHNV and CDR2 YYDKDF (reference sequence). The chain's CDR3 is CATSGRQGATEAFF. The CDR3 nucleotides read TGTGCCACCAGCGGGCGACAGGGGGCCACTGAAGCTTTCTTT.